This T cell receptor (beta chain) is drawn from a study of blood T cell repertoires in COVID-19. Overall study context: Both acute and convalescent COVID-19 samples were obtained from the United States, Italy and Spain. T cells, B-cell-depleted T cells, or PBMCs supplied cDNA or gDNA.

Sequencing used immunoSEQ multiplex PCR; TCRdb keeps in-frame clones, though not all of them. The data show about 300,000 clones, with 89% seen just once and 5% to 7% held by the top ten. The germline CDR1 and CDR2 sequences are PRHDT and FYEKMQ (reference sequence). CDR3 length: 18 amino acids. V shed 5 bases and J 3 bases; nucleotides not matched to a gene: 13. The V and J genes are TRBV13 and TRBJ1-2; 12 nucleotides match TRBD1. Input material: peripheral blood. This clonotype originated in a man younger than 35 who had recovered from COVID-19. For the CDR3, the DNA is TGTGCCAGCAGCGCTACCTGGGACAGGGGGCGAAAAGACTATGGCTACACCTTC. This gives the protein CASSATWDRGRKDYGYTF.